This T cell receptor (beta chain) was captured by sequencing in a study of chemoradiotherapy in HPV16-positive cancers. Study context: Candidate HPV-specific T-cell clones and common TCR motifs came from functional assays in a couple of HPV16-positive patients.

Whole-study results and caveats: Candidate HPV-specific clones and E7-related TCR motifs grew in tumor during treatment. The functional HPV-specific definition rests on just two HPV16-positive patients.

Concerning this clone: Its antigen is undetermined. Mismatch with germline at one junction end may stem from a read error.

Data came from immunoSEQ multiplex PCR; TCRdb stores just in-frame clones and leaves some out. The data contain 15,000 to 20,000 clones, roughly 79% of them singletons. The CDR3 consists of 14 residues. Germline V lookup: CDR1 SGDLS, CDR2 YYNGEE. The chain recombines TRBV9 with TRBJ2-1; tentatively, D is TRBD2 (5 bases). The material was obtained from a patient who underwent chemoradiotherapy. This TCR derives from a human donor with HPV-associated anogenital cancer. The CDR3 protein is CASSVGADYHEQFF. CDR3 nucleotides: TGTGCCAGCAGCGTAGGGGCCGACTACCATGAGCAGTTCTTC.